The TCR beta chain described here comes from a study of T cells in Graves' hyperthyroidism and ophthalmopathy. Germline CDR1 is MGHDK and CDR2 is SYGVNS. Trimming left V 7 bases short and J 3 bases short, with 16 bases between. The CDR3 loop spans 15 amino acids. Amplification targeted TCR beta CDR3 regions from RNA transcripts. The primer set for the first-round RT-PCR of the TCR CDR3 was HTBI. TCRdb used MiXCR to reprocess the multiplex PCR reads, holding one entry per CDR3 protein. The sample records a few hundred thousand distinct CDR3 sequences, 15% to 20% being singletons. Exclusion of patients followed from uncontrolled infection, other autoimmune disease, pregnancy or lactation.

The receptor was derived from a woman between 45 and 60 years old with Graves' hyperthyroidism. Sample: blood. The chain carries TRBV25-1 and TRBJ2-1, with D maybe TRBD2 (5 bases). CDR3: CASTQGASYYNEQFF. CDR3 nucleotides: TGTGCCAGCACCCAAGGAGCTAGCTACTACAATGAGCAGTTCTTC.